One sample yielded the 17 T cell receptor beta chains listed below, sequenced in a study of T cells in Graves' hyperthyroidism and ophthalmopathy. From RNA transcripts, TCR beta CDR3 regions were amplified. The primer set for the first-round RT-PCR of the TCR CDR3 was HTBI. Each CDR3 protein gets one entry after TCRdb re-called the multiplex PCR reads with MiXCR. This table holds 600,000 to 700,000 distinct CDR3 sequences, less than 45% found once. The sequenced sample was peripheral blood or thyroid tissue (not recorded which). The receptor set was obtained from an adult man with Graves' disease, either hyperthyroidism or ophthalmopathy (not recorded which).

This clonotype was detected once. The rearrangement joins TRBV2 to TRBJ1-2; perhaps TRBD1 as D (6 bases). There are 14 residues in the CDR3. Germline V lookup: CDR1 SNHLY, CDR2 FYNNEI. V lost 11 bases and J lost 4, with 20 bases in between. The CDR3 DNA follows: TGTGCCGTACCACAGGGACTGAACAGCTATGGCTACACCTTC. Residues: CAVPQGLNSYGYTF.

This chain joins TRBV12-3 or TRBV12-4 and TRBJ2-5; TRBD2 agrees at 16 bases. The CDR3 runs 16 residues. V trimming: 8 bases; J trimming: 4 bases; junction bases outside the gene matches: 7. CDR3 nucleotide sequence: TGTGCCAGCTCGGGACTAGCGGGGGGGGCGTCAGAGACCCAGTACTTC. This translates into CASSGLAGGASETQYF.

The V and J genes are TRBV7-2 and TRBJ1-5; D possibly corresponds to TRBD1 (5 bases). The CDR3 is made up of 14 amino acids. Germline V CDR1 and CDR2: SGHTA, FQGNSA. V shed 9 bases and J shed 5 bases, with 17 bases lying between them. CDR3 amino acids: CASSMGRLDQPQHF. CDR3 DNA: TGTGCCAGTAGTATGGGACGGTTGGATCAGCCCCAGCATTTT.

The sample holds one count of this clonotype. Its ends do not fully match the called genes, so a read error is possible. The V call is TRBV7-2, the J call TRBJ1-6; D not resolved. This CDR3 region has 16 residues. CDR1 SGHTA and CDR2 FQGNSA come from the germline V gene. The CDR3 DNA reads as TGTGCCAGCAGCATAGCGGGAGTCGGAAGTAATTCACCCCTCCACTTT. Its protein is CASSIAGVGSNSPLHF. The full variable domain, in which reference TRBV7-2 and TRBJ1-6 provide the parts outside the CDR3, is GAGVSQSPSNKVTEKGKDVELRCDPISGHTALYWYRQSLGQGLEFLIYFQGNSAPDKSGLPSDRFSAERTGGSVSTLTIQRTQQEDSAVYLCASSIAGVGSNSPLHFGNGTRLTVT.

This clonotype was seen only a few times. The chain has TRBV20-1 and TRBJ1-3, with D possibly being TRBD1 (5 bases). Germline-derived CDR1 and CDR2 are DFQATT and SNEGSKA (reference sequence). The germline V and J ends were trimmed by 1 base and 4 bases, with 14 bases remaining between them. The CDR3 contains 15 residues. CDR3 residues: CSARGDQGSGNTIYF. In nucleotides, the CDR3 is TGCAGTGCTAGAGGCGACCAGGGATCCGGAAACACCATATATTTT.

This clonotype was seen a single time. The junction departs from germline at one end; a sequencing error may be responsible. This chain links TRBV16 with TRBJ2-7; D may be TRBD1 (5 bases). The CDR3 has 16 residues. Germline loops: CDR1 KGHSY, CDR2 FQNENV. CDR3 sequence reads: CASSAAIGQGVYGQYF. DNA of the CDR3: TGTGCCAGCAGCGCAGCAATTGGGCAGGGTGTCTACGGGCAGTACTTC. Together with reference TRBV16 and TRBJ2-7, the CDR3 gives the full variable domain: GEEVAQTPKHLVRGEGQKAKLYCAPIKGHSYVFWYQQVLKNEFKFLISFQNENVFDETGMPKERFSAKCLPNSPCSLEIQATKLEDSAVYFCASSAAIGQGVYGQYFGPGTRLTVT.

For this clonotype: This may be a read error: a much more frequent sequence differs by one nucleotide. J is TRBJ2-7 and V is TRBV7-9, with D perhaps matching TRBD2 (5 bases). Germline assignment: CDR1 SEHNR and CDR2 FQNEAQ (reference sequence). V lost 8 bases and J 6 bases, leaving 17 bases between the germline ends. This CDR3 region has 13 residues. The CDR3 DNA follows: TGTGCCAGCGGCCTAGAGGGCAATCGCGAGCAGTACTTC. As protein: CASGLEGNREQYF.

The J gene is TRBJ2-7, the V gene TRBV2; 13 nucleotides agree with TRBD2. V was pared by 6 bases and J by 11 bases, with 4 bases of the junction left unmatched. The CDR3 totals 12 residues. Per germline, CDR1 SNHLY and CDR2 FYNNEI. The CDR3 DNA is TGTGCCAGCAGCCCAGGGACTAGCGGGGAGTACTTC. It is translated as CASSPGTSGEYF.

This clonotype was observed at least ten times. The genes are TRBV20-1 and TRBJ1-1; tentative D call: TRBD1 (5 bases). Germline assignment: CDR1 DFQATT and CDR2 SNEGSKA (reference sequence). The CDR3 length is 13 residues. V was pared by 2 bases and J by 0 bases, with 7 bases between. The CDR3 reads CSARRQLNTEAFF. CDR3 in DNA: TGCAGTGCTAGAAGACAGCTGAACACTGAAGCTTTCTTT.

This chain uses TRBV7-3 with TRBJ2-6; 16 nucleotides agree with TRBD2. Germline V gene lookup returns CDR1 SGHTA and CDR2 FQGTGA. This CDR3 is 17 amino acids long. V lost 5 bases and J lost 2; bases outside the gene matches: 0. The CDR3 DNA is TGTGCCAGCAGCGGGACTAGCGGGAGGGCTGGGGCCAACGTCCTGACTTTC. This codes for CASSGTSGRAGANVLTF.

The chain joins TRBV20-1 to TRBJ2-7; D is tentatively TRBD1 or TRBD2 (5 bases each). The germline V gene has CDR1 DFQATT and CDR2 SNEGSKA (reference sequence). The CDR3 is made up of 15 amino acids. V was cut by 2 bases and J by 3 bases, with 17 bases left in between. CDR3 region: CSARKGSRGDYEQYF. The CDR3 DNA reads TGCAGTGCTAGAAAAGGGAGTAGGGGTGACTACGAGCAGTACTTC.

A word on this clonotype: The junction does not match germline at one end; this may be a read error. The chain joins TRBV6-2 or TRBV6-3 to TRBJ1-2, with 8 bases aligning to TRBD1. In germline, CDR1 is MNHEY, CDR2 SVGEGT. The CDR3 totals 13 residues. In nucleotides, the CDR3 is TGTGCCATCAGTGAGACAGGGGTGGATGGCTACACCTTC. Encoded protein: CAISETGVDGYTF.

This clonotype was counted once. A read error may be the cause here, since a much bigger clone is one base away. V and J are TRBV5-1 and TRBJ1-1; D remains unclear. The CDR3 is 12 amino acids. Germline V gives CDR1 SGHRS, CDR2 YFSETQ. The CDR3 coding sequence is TGCGTCAGCAGCGTCGGGGACACTGAAGCTTTCTTT. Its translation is CVSSVGDTEAFF.

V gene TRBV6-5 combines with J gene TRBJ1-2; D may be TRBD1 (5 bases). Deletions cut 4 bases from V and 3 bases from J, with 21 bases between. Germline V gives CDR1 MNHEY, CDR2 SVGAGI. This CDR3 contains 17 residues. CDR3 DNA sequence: TGTGCCAGCAGTTCGACCAAACCCGGACGGGACCACTATGGCTACACCTTC. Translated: CASSSTKPGRDHYGYTF.

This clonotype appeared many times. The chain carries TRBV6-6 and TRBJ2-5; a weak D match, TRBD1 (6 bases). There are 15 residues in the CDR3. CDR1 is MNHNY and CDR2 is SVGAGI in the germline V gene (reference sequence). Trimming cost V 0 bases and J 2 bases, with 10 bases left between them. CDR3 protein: CASSYSGGLQETQYF. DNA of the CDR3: TGTGCCAGCAGTTACTCAGGGGGTTTACAAGAGACCCAGTACTTC.

CDR3: CASSQVTSGRPNTGELFF. CDR3 bases: TGTGCCAGCAGCCAGGTGACTAGCGGGAGGCCGAACACCGGGGAGCTGTTTTTT. The chain couples TRBV7-6 to TRBJ2-2, with 13 nucleotides matching TRBD2. J gave up 0 bases and V 5 bases, and 6 bases lay outside the gene matches. This CDR3 has 18 amino acids. Germline V gene sequence: CDR1 SGHVS, CDR2 FNYEAQ.

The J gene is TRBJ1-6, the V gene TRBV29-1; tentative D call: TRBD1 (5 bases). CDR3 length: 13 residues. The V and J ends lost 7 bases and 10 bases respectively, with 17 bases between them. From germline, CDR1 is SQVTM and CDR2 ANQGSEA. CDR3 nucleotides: TGCAGCGGAAGGCAGGGTACGGGATCACCCCTCCACTTT. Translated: CSGRQGTGSPLHF. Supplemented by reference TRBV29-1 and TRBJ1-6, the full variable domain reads SAVISQKPSRDICQRGTSLTIQCQVDSQVTMMFWYRQQPGQSLTLIATANQGSEATYESGFVIDKFPISRPNLTFSTLTVSNMSPEDSSIYLCSGRQGTGSPLHFGNGTRLTVT.